This T cell receptor (beta chain) is drawn from a study of T cell responses to AZD1222 COVID-19 vaccine. In the study overall: Second-dose intervals of approximately 4 or approximately 12 weeks were pooled.

This CDR3 spans 14 amino acids. V was pared by 5 bases and J by 0 bases, with 10 bases between. Germline V lookup: CDR1 LNHDA, CDR2 SQIVND (reference sequence). The assay was immunoSEQ multiplex PCR, and TCRdb's table has in-frame clones only and misses some. The data contain around 58,000 clones, roughly 82% of them singletons. The chain recombines TRBV19 with TRBJ1-1; weak D call: TRBD1 (5 bases). This clonotype was obtained from an adult in good health. The specimen was peripheral blood, collected on day 0 of AZD1222 vaccination. Here the CDR3 DNA reads TGTGCCAGTAGTCTACAGGTCTTGAACACTGAAGCTTTCTTT. This encodes CASSLQVLNTEAFF.